The rows below give T cell receptor beta chains drawn from one sample of a study of T cell responses to AZD1222 COVID-19 vaccine. Libraries were prepared by immunoSEQ multiplex PCR; TCRdb keeps only in-frame clonotypes and omits some of them. The table records approximately 150,000 clones, 92% of them present only once. The input for sequencing was peripheral blood, taken 28 days after the second AZD1222 dose. The receptors here all came from an adult who received the AZD1222 COVID-19 vaccine. Both conserved end residues are part of each CDR3. Each record gives: D gene, V gene, J gene, clone size, CDR3 length, CDR3 DNA, CDR3 protein. A D gene is named only where the DNA matches it firmly. Rows may omit the clone size; those that give it use once, few, many or a size class.

>-|TRBV7-6|TRBJ1-5|-|13
TGTGCCAGCAGCTTAGCTGTCAATCAGCCCCAGCATTTT
CASSLAVNQPQHF
>TRBD2|TRBV14|TRBJ2-1|-|14
TGTGCCAGTCGGACTAGCGGGGGCTACAATGAGCAGTTCTTC
CASRTSGGYNEQFF
>TRBD2|TRBV5-1|TRBJ2-2|-|15
TGCGCCAGCAGCTTGGCGGGGGGGCGAACCGGGGAGCTGTTTTTT
CASSLAGGRTGELFF
>TRBD1|TRBV3-1/TRBV3-2|TRBJ1-1|-|14
TGTGCCAGCAGCCGTGCAGGGGGGGACACTGAAGCTTTCTTT
CASSRAGGDTEAFF
>-|TRBV19|TRBJ1-1|-|13
TGTGCCAGTAGTTCAGGGCTGAACACTGAAGCTTTCTTT
CASSSGLNTEAFF
>TRBD2|TRBV5-4|TRBJ2-7|once|16
TGTGCCAGCAGCAACCGACTAGCGGGAGGCCGCTACGAGCAGTACTTC
CASSNRLAGGRYEQYF
>-|TRBV20-1|TRBJ1-4|-|15
TGCAGTGCTAGTCCAGGCGGGGGGGCAGATGAAAAACTGTTTTTT
CSASPGGGADEKLFF
>-|TRBV15|TRBJ1-1|-|16
TGTGCCACCAGCAGAGATAGCCCCTGGGGGGGGACTGAAGCTTTCTTT
CATSRDSPWGGTEAFF
>TRBD1|TRBV2|TRBJ1-4|-|13
TGTGCCAGCAGCTCCGGACAGGGAGGAAAACTGTTTTTT
CASSSGQGGKLFF
>TRBD1|TRBV28|TRBJ1-5|-|15
TGTGCCAGCAGATTAGGGGTCAGGGGGAATCAGCCCCAGCATTTT
CASRLGVRGNQPQHF
>TRBD2|TRBV19|TRBJ2-2|-|18
TGTGCCAGTAGTCCAAGCACCGGGGGGGCTTTGAGCGCCGGGGAGCTGTTTTTT
CASSPSTGGALSAGELFF
>-|TRBV6-4|TRBJ2-2|few|13
TGTGCCAGCAGTATAGGCTCCACCGGGGAGCTGTTTTTT
CASSIGSTGELFF
>TRBD2|TRBV5-5|TRBJ2-3|-|17
TGTGCCAGCATCGGCGGGGGGGCCTCCTCGAGCACAGATACGCAGTATTTT
CASIGGGASSSTDTQYF
>-|TRBV9|TRBJ2-5|-|14
TGTGCCAGCAGCGTAGGACTACCGCAAGAGACCCAGTACTTC
CASSVGLPQETQYF
>TRBD1|TRBV9|TRBJ2-2|-|15
TGTGCCAGCAGCGGCCCGGGACAGGTCACCGGGGAGCTGTTTTTT
CASSGPGQVTGELFF
>-|TRBV7-2|TRBJ1-3|-|16
TGTGCCAGCAGCTTAGTTCTGGGGCTCTCTGGAAACACCATATATTTT
CASSLVLGLSGNTIYF
>TRBD1|TRBV6-2/TRBV6-3|TRBJ2-1|-|15
TGTGCCAGCAGTTTCGGACAGGTTTCCTACAATGAGCAGTTCTTC
CASSFGQVSYNEQFF
>-|TRBV28|TRBJ1-2|-|10
TGCGCCAGCAGTTTCAATGGCTACACCTTC
CASSFNGYTF
>-|TRBV5-6|TRBJ1-1|-|13
TGTGCCAGCAGCTTGGTTTATACGGGGGAAGCTTTCTTT
CASSLVYTGEAFF
>TRBD2|TRBV3-1/TRBV3-2|TRBJ2-1|-|14
TGTGCCAGCAGCCAAGATTCGGGGGGGGTTGAGCAGTTCTTC
CASSQDSGGVEQFF
>-|TRBV5-8|TRBJ2-4|-|17
TGTGCCAGCAGCTTGGTGTTTGAGACCCGGGGCAAAAACATTCAGTACTTC
CASSLVFETRGKNIQYF
>-|TRBV5-1|TRBJ1-4|-|16
TGCGCCAGCAGCCAAGGGACGGCGTTCGCGAATGAAAAACTGTTTTTT
CASSQGTAFANEKLFF
>-|TRBV19|TRBJ2-3|once|14
TGTGCCAGTAGGGTGGGCGGGAGCACAGATACGCAGTATTTT
CASRVGGSTDTQYF
>TRBD1|TRBV27|TRBJ1-6|-|14
TGTGCCAGCAGTTGGACAGGCCAAGGGTCACCCCTCCACTTT
CASSWTGQGSPLHF